This entry describes one T cell receptor beta chain. The length of the CDR3 is 15 residues. From germline, CDR1 is KGHDR and CDR2 SFDVKD. Trimming cost V 0 bases and J 4 bases; bases outside gene matches: 3. The data were taken from a study of blood T cell repertoires in COVID-19. Study-wide background: The cDNA or gDNA used as material had been derived from T cells, B-cell-depleted T cells, or PBMCs.

One Seattle source followed patients from active infection through their disease course. The authors' processing: Counts of nucleated cells, estimated from reference gene primer amplification, were obtained. Only in-frame clones appear in the TCRdb table, and some are missing; sequencing was by immunoSEQ multiplex PCR. V, J and clone size reflect that table, while D and trimming were determined from the DNA. Of some 180,000 clones detected, roughly 84% appear once; the ten largest clones hold roughly 7.2%. The origin of this receptor is a woman aged 40 to 50 with COVID-19, enrolled during active disease. The specimen sequenced was peripheral blood. The chain uses TRBV24-1 and TRBJ2-3; 7 bases fit TRBD2. The CDR3: CATSDLNGRPDTQYF. CDR3 bases: TGTGCCACCAGTGATTTGAACGGGAGGCCAGATACGCAGTATTTT.